This T cell receptor beta chain came from a study of Ad26.COV2.S vaccination and SARS-CoV-2 variants. On the study more broadly: Ad26.COV2.S arm of COV1001 included the donor.

This CDR3 has 15 amino acids. The V end was cut by 5 bases, the J end by 13 bases, with 23 bases between. Germline V gene lookup returns CDR1 SGHTA and CDR2 FQGNSA. The treatment: some 20 received Ad26.COV2.S at low or high dose, single or two shots; five or six received placebo; per-sample allocation not given. Each sample was drawn 63 days after the first injection (of vaccine or placebo). The assay was immunoSEQ multiplex PCR, and TCRdb's table has in-frame clones only and misses some. This sample carries just over 350,000 clones, about 85% of them seen once, and the ten largest clones take less than 4%.

The chain employs TRBV7-2 and TRBJ2-2; D is perhaps TRBD2 (6 bases). The receptor's source is a person aged 18-65 years who received the Ad26.COV2.S COVID-19 vaccine or a placebo. Sequenced here: peripheral blood, sampled in a trial of Ad26.COV2.S vaccine versus placebo. The CDR3 region has the DNA TGTGCCAGCAGCCCCTCTGGAGGGCGCCCAATGGCGCTGTTTTTT. This codes for CASSPSGGRPMALFF.